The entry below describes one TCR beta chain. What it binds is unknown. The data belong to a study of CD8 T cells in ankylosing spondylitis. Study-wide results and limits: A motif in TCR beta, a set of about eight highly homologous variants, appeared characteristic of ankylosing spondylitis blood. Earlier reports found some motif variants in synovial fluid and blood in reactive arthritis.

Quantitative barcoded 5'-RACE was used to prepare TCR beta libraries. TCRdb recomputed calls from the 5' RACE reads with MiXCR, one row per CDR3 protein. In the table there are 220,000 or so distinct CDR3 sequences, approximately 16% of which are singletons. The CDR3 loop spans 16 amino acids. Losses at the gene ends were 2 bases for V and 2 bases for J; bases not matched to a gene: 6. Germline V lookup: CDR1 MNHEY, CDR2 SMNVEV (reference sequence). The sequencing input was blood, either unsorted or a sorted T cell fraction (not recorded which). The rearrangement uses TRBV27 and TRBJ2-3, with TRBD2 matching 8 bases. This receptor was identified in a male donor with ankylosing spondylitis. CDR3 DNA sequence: TGTGCCAGCAGTTTAGGTACTAGCGGCCACACAGATACGCAGTATTTT. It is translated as CASSLGTSGHTDTQYF.